These T cell receptor beta chains were read from a single sample in a study of vaccination effects on CD4 cells after COVID-19. Libraries were prepared by immunoSEQ multiplex PCR; TCRdb keeps only in-frame clonotypes and omits some of them. The sample carries 20,000 to 25,000 clones, roughly 70% recorded once. Antigens for these TCRs are unknown. The sequenced sample was CD4+ T cells from PBMCs cultured with HCoV-NL63 spike peptides, obtained before COVID-19 vaccination. Source of these receptors: a human donor who received a COVID-19 vaccine. Both conserved end residues are part of each CDR3. A D gene is named only where the DNA matches it firmly. Not every row has a clone size; where given, it reads once, few, many or a size class.

12	TRBV5-1	-	TRBJ2-5	-	CASSFDQETQYF	TGCGCCAGCAGCTTTGATCAAGAGACCCAGTACTTC
14	TRBV27	-	TRBJ1-6	TRBD1	CASSLGQVNSPLHF	TGTGCCAGCAGTTTGGGACAGGTTAATTCACCCCTCCACTTT
19	TRBV12-5	-	TRBJ2-6	TRBD1	CASAQTGTGYFSGANVLTF	TGTGCTAGTGCTCAAACCGGGACAGGGTACTTCTCTGGGGCCAACGTCCTGACTTTC
15	TRBV5-1	-	TRBJ2-3	TRBD1	CASSSGQGGSDTQYF	TGCGCCAGCAGCTCCGGACAGGGGGGATCAGATACGCAGTATTTT
15	TRBV9	-	TRBJ2-5	-	CASSSREGRGGTQYF	TGTGCCAGCAGCTCGAGAGAGGGGCGAGGAGGGACCCAGTACTTC
16	TRBV4-2	once	TRBJ2-3	-	CASSPSGGVGTDTQYF	TGTGCCAGCAGCCCCAGTGGGGGCGTGGGGACAGATACGCAGTATTTT
15	TRBV7-7	-	TRBJ2-5	-	CVSARSWTAEETQYF	TGTGTCTCGGCCCGGTCTTGGACAGCAGAAGAGACCCAGTACTTC
13	TRBV6-6	-	TRBJ2-2	-	CAIQGTNTGELFF	TGTGCCATCCAGGGGACGAACACCGGGGAGCTGTTTTTT
12	TRBV12-3/TRBV12-4	-	TRBJ1-2	-	CASSPGLGGYTF	TGTGCCAGCAGTCCTGGACTAGGTGGCTACACCTTC
16	TRBV5-1	-	TRBJ2-2	-	CASSKRAGTNTGELFF	TGCGCCAGCAGCAAAAGAGCGGGGACAAACACCGGGGAGCTGTTTTTT
18	TRBV11-2	-	TRBJ2-2	-	CASSLWRLAGANTGELFF	TGTGCCAGCAGCTTATGGCGGTTGGCAGGGGCGAACACCGGGGAGCTGTTTTTT
14	TRBV3-1/TRBV3-2	few	TRBJ1-2	-	CASSQDSGAYGYTF	TGTGCCAGCAGCCAAGATAGTGGCGCCTATGGCTACACCTTC
18	TRBV5-6	-	TRBJ1-3	-	CASSSRGGRFASGNTIYF	TGTGCCAGCAGCTCGAGGGGGGGGCGGTTCGCCTCTGGAAACACCATATATTTT
14	TRBV15	-	TRBJ2-7	TRBD1	CATSPGTGPSEQYF	TGTGCCACCAGTCCCGGGACAGGTCCTTCCGAGCAGTACTTC
20	TRBV7-6	-	TRBJ2-3	TRBD2	CASSLDPLAPLAARRDTQYF	TGTGCCAGCAGCTTAGACCCCTTGGCTCCACTAGCGGCCCGCAGGGATACGCAGTATTTT
17	TRBV11-2	-	TRBJ2-7	TRBD2	CASSLDRTSGGYGEQYF	TGTGCCAGCAGCTTAGATCGGACTAGCGGGGGATATGGAGAGCAGTACTTC
16	TRBV5-1	few	TRBJ1-1	TRBD1	CASSLGQGPLNTEAFF	TGCGCCAGCAGCCTAGGACAGGGGCCGCTGAACACTGAAGCTTTCTTT
16	TRBV4-1	-	TRBJ2-2	-	CASSQEGQRNTGELFF	TGCGCCAGCAGCCAAGAAGGACAGAGGAACACCGGGGAGCTGTTTTTT
14	TRBV19	-	TRBJ2-1	TRBD2	CASRLAGGPNEQFF	TGTGCCAGTAGATTAGCGGGAGGGCCTAATGAGCAGTTCTTC
14	TRBV5-1	-	TRBJ2-1	TRBD2	CASSLADSGERQFF	TGCGCCAGCAGCTTGGCGGATAGCGGGGAGAGGCAGTTCTTC
16	TRBV3-1/TRBV3-2	-	TRBJ2-7	TRBD2	CASSQGTRGVSYEQYF	TGTGCCAGCAGCCAAGGGACGCGGGGGGTATCCTACGAGCAGTACTTC
12	TRBV6-5	once	TRBJ1-1	-	CASSYRNTEAFF	TGTGCCAGCAGTTATCGGAACACTGAAGCTTTCTTT
15	TRBV10-3	-	TRBJ2-3	TRBD1	CAIRRDRSSTDTQYF	TGTGCCATCAGACGGGACAGGTCGAGCACAGATACGCAGTATTTT
15	TRBV5-4	few	TRBJ2-7	-	CASSFTGTPSYEQYF	TGTGCCAGCAGCTTTACCGGGACTCCCTCCTACGAGCAGTACTTC
16	TRBV11-2	-	TRBJ1-4	TRBD1	CASSLDHRGGREKLFF	TGTGCCAGCAGCTTAGACCACAGGGGGGGGCGAGAAAAACTGTTTTTT
15	TRBV5-4	-	TRBJ2-3	-	CASSLDGPSTDTQYF	TGTGCCAGCAGCTTGGACGGACCTAGCACAGATACGCAGTATTTT
12	TRBV3-1/TRBV3-2	few	TRBJ1-1	-	CASSPFGTEAFF	TGTGCCAGCAGCCCCTTTGGCACTGAAGCTTTCTTT
13	TRBV10-2	-	TRBJ1-1	-	CASKITQSGEAFF	TGCGCCAGCAAGATAACACAATCAGGTGAAGCTTTCTTT
17	TRBV6-2/TRBV6-3	once	TRBJ2-1	TRBD2	CASSGLDLQPSYNEQFF	TGTGCCAGCAGCGGACTAGACCTCCAGCCTTCCTACAATGAGCAGTTCTTC
15	TRBV15	few	TRBJ2-1	TRBD2	CATSMRTSGLDEQFF	TGTGCCACCAGCATGCGGACTAGCGGGTTAGATGAGCAGTTCTTC
14	TRBV15	-	TRBJ1-4	-	CATSRDMRNEKLFF	TGTGCCACCAGCAGAGATATGCGTAATGAAAAACTGTTTTTT
16	TRBV9	-	TRBJ2-1	TRBD2	CASSVGSAGAYNEQFF	TGTGCCAGCAGCGTAGGGTCAGCGGGAGCTTACAATGAGCAGTTCTTC
18	TRBV2	-	TRBJ2-5	TRBD2	CASNELGLAGARGGTQYF	TGTGCCAGCAATGAACTGGGACTAGCGGGGGCCCGAGGGGGGACCCAGTACTTC
15	TRBV19	-	TRBJ1-3	TRBD1	CASRKDRISGNTIYF	TGTGCCAGTAGAAAGGACAGGATCTCTGGAAACACCATATATTTT
13	TRBV7-9	-	TRBJ1-3	-	CASSLDPLNTIYF	TGTGCCAGCAGCTTAGACCCCCTAAACACCATATATTTT
16	TRBV3-1/TRBV3-2	-	TRBJ2-2	TRBD2	CASSPLGEREEWELFF	TGTGCCAGCAGCCCCCTTGGGGAGCGGGAGGAATGGGAGCTGTTTTTT
17	TRBV4-1	-	TRBJ2-2	TRBD1	CASSRLGQGADTGELFF	TGCGCCAGCAGCCGACTGGGACAGGGGGCTGACACCGGGGAGCTGTTTTTT
14	TRBV29-1	once	TRBJ2-1	-	CSVEDPGNYNEQFF	TGCAGCGTTGAAGATCCAGGTAACTACAATGAGCAGTTCTTC
12	TRBV5-1	-	TRBJ1-2	-	CASSLGGVADTF	TGCGCCAGCAGCTTGGGCGGAGTCGCGGACACCTTC
12	TRBV3-1/TRBV3-2	-	TRBJ1-1	TRBD1	CASRSGGTEAFF	TGTGCCAGCAGATCAGGGGGCACTGAAGCTTTCTTT
15	TRBV4-2	-	TRBJ2-2	-	CASSQEGGRTGELFF	TGTGCCAGCAGCCAAGAAGGGGGACGGACCGGGGAGCTGTTTTTT
15	TRBV27	-	TRBJ2-3	-	CASSDRGVRADTQYF	TGTGCCAGCAGCGACCGCGGCGTAAGGGCAGATACGCAGTATTTT